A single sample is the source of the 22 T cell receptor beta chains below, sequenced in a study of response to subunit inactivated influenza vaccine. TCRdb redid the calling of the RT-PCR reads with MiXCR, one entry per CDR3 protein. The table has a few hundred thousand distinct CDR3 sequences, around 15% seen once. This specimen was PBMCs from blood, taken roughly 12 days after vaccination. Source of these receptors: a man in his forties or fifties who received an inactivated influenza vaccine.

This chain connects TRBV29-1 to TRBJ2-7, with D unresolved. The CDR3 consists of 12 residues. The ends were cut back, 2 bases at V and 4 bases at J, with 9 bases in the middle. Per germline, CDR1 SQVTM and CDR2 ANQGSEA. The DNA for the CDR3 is TGCAGCGTTGAACTACCTGGATACGAGCAGTACTTC. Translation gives CSVELPGYEQYF.

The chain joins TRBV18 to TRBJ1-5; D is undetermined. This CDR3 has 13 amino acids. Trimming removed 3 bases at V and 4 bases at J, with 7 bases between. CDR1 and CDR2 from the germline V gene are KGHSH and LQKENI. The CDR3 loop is CASSPTPNQPQHF. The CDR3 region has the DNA TGTGCCAGCTCACCGACCCCTAATCAGCCCCAGCATTTT.

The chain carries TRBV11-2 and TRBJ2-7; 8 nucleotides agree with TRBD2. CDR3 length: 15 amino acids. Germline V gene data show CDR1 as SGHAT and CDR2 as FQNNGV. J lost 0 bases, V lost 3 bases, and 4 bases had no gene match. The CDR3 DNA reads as TGTGCCAGCAGCTTGGCGACTAGCGCCTCCTACGAGCAGTACTTC. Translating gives CASSLATSASYEQYF.

The CDR3 loop reads CASQGGGKAGELFF. CDR3 nucleotide sequence: TGTGCCAGCCAGGGAGGGGGCAAGGCCGGGGAGCTGTTTTTT. This chain connects TRBV6-1 to TRBJ2-2; D possibly matches TRBD1 or TRBD2 (7 bases each). V was shortened by 8 bases and J by 6 bases, with 16 bases between the two germline ends. This CDR3 has 14 residues. Germline assignment: CDR1 MNHNS and CDR2 SASEGT.

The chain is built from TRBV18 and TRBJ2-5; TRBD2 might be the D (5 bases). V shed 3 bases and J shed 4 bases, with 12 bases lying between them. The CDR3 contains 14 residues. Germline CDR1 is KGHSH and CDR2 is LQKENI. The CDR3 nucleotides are TGTGCCAGCTCACCCAGAGCTCGGGGAGAGACCCAGTACTTC. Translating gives CASSPRARGETQYF.

The CDR3 bases are TGTGCCAGTAGTATGGGCAGGGGGCGTCGGGACTATGGCTACACCTTC. This encodes CASSMGRGRRDYGYTF. The rearrangement links TRBV19 to TRBJ1-2; 8 positions agree with TRBD1. Germline loops: CDR1 LNHDA, CDR2 SQIVND (reference sequence). V shed 3 bases and J 3 bases; nucleotides not matched to a gene: 9. There are 16 residues in the CDR3.

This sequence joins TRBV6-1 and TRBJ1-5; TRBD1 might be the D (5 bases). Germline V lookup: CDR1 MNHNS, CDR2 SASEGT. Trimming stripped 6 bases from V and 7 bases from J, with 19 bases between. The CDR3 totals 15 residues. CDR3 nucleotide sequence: TGTGCCAGCAGCGGGAGAGGGGACCCAGAACAGCCCCAGCATTTT. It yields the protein CASSGRGDPEQPQHF.

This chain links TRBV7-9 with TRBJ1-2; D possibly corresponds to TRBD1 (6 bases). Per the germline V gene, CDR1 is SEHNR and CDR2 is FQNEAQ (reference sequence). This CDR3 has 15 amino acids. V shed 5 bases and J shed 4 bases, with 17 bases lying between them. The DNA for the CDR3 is TGTGCCAGCAGCCCGGACGGGGGCGCGAGCTATGGCTACACCTTC. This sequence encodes CASSPDGGASYGYTF. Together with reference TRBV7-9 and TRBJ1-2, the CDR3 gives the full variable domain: DTGVSQNPRHKITKRGQNVTFRCDPISEHNRLYWYRQTLGQGPEFLTYFQNEAQLEKSRLLSDRFSAERPKGSFSTLEIQRTEQGDSAMYLCASSPDGGASYGYTFGSGTRLTVV.

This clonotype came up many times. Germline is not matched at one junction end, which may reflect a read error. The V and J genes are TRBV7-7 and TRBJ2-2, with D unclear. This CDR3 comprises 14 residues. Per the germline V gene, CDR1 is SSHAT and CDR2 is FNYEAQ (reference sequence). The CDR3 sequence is CASSPSRSTGELFF. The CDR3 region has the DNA TGTGCTAGCAGCCCCTCCCGGAGCACCGGGGAGCTGTTTTTT. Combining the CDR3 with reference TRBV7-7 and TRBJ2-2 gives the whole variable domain GAGVSQSPRYKVTKRGQDVTLRCDPISSHATLYWYQQALGQGPEFLTYFNYEAQPDKSGLPSDRFSAERPEGSISTLTIQRTEQRDSAMYRCASSPSRSTGELFFGEGSRLTVL.

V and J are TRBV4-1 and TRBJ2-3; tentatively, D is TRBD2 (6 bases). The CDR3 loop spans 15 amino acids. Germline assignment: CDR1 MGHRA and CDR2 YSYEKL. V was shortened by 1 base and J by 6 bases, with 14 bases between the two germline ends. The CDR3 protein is CASSQVLLAKDTQYF. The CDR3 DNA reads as TGCGCCAGCAGCCAAGTTCTACTAGCAAAGGATACGCAGTATTTT.

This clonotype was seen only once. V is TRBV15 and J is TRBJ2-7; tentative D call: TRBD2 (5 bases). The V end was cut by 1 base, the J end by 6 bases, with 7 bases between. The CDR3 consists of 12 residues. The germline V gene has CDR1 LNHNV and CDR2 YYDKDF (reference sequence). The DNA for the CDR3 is TGTGCCACCAGCAGAGGCGAGGGCGAGCAGTACTTC. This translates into CATSRGEGEQYF.

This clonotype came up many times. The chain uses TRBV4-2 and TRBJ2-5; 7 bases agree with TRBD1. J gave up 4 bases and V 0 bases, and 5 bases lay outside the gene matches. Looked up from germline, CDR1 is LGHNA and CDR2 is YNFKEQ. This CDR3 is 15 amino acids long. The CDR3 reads CASSQEGQLGETQYF. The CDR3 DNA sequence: TGTGCCAGCAGCCAAGAGGGACAGTTGGGAGAGACCCAGTACTTC.

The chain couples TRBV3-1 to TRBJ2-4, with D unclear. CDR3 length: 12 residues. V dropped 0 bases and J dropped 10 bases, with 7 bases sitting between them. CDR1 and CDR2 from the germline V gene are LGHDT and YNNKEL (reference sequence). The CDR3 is CASSQEGLIQYF. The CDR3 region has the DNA TGTGCCAGCAGCCAAGAGGGTCTTATTCAGTACTTC.

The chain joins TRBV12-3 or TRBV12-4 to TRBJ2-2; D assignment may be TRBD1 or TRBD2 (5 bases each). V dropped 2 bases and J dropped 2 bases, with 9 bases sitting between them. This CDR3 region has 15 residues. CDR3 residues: CASSLYGGNTGELFF. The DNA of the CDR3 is TGTGCCAGCAGTTTATATGGGGGTAACACCGGGGAGCTGTTTTTT.

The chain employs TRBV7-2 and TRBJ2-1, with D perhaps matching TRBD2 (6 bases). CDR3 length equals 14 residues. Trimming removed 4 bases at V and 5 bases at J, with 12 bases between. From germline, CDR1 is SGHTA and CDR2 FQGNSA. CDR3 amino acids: CASSSIAVDNEQFF. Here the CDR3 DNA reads TGTGCCAGCAGCTCAATAGCGGTTGACAATGAGCAGTTCTTC.

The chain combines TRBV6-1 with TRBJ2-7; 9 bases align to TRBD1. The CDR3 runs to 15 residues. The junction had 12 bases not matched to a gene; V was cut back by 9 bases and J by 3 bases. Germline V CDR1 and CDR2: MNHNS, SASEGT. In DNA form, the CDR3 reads TGTGCCAGTACAAAAGGGACAGGGTTGGGCTACGAGCAGTACTTC. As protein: CASTKGTGLGYEQYF.

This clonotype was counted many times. The CDR3 DNA reads TGTGCCACCAGCAGAGATCCGGGGGACATTGGGGGCAATCAGCCCCAGCATTTT. It encodes CATSRDPGDIGGNQPQHF. The J gene is TRBJ1-5, the V gene TRBV15, with D perhaps TRBD1 (6 bases). The germline V gene has CDR1 LNHNV and CDR2 YYDKDF (reference sequence). This CDR3 region has 18 residues. V was pared by 0 bases and J by 2 bases, with 17 bases between.

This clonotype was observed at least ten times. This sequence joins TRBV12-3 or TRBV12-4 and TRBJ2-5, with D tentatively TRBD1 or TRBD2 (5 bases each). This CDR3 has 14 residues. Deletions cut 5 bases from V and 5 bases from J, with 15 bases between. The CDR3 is CASSARNRRETQYF. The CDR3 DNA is TGTGCCAGCAGTGCCCGGAACAGGAGGGAGACCCAGTACTTC.

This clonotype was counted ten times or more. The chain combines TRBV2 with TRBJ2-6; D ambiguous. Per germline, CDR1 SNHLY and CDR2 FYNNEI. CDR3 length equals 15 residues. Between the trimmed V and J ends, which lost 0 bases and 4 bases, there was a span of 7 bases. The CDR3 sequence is CASSEAPSGANVLTF. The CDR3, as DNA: TGTGCCAGCAGTGAAGCCCCTTCGGGGGCCAACGTCCTGACTTTC.

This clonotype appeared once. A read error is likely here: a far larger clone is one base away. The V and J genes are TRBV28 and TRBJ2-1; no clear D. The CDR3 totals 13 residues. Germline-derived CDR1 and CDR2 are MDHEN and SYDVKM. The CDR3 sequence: CARSLGRYNEQFF. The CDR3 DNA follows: TGTGCCCGCAGTTTAGGGCGCTACAATGAGCAGTTCTTC.

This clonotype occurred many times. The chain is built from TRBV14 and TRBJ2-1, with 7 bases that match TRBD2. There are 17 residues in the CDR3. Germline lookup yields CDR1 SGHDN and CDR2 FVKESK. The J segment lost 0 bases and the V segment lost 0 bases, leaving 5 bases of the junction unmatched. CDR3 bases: TGTGCCAGCAGCCAAGAGGACGGCGGGAGCTCCTACAATGAGCAGTTCTTC. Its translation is CASSQEDGGSSYNEQFF.

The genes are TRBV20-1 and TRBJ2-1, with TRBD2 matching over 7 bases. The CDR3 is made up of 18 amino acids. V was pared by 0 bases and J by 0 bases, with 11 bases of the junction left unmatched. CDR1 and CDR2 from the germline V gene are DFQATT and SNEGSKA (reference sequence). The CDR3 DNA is TGCAGTGCTAGAGACTTCCTCGTAGCGGGCAGCTCCTACAATGAGCAGTTCTTC. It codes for CSARDFLVAGSSYNEQFF.